Presented here are 13 T cell receptor beta chains from one specimen sequenced in a study of blood T cell repertoires in COVID-19. Generated by immunoSEQ multiplex PCR, the TCRdb table keeps only in-frame clones and is missing some. The sample yields 130,000 to 150,000 clones, about 83% seen once. Material for sequencing was PBMCs or T cells enriched from blood (not recorded which). Receptor source: a woman in her forties or fifties who had been exposed to COVID-19.

The chain uses TRBV12-5 and TRBJ1-2, with a tentative D call TRBD1 (6 bases). The CDR3 contains 14 residues. Deletions cut 5 bases from V and 3 bases from J, with 13 bases between. The V gene's germline CDR1 is LGHNT and CDR2 FRNRAP. The chain's CDR3 is CASGTLHRDYGYTF. Written as DNA, the CDR3 is TGTGCTAGTGGTACCTTACACAGGGACTATGGCTACACCTTC. The whole variable domain, filled in from reference TRBV12-5 and TRBJ1-2, reads DARVTQTPRHKVTEMGQEVTMRCQPILGHNTVFWYRQTMMQGLELLAYFRNRAPLDDSGMPKDRFSAEMPDATLATLKIQPSEPRDSAVYFCASGTLHRDYGYTFGSGTRLTVV.

The CDR3: CASSVGTSGQSTDTQYF. The CDR3 nucleotides read TGTGCCAGCAGCGTCGGGACTAGCGGACAAAGCACAGATACGCAGTATTTT. This chain connects TRBV9 to TRBJ2-3, with 11 bases matching TRBD2. Germline lookup yields CDR1 SGDLS and CDR2 YYNGEE. Germline trimming cut 2 bases from V and 0 bases from J; bases unmatched to any gene: 5. The length of the CDR3 is 17 residues.

About this clone itself: The same CDR3 also results from other DNA sequences found in this sample. This chain links TRBV5-1 with TRBJ1-1; D might be TRBD1 (6 bases). The V end was cut by 7 bases, the J end by 1 base, with 11 bases between. The CDR3 is 13 amino acids. Germline V gives CDR1 SGHRS, CDR2 YFSETQ. The CDR3 here is CASSRQANTEAFF. CDR3 in DNA: TGCGCCAGCTCGAGACAGGCGAACACTGAAGCTTTCTTT.

This clone was counted once. The chain carries TRBV6-1 and TRBJ1-2; tentative D call: TRBD1 (5 bases). Trimming shortened V by 3 bases and J by 3 bases, and 11 bases separated the two germline ends. The CDR3 loop spans 14 amino acids. The germline CDR1 and CDR2 sequences are MNHNS and SASEGT. The CDR3 sequence is CASSESGDYYGYTF. Written as DNA, the CDR3 is TGTGCCAGCAGTGAGTCGGGGGACTACTATGGCTACACCTTC.

The rearrangement links TRBV19 to TRBJ2-1; 7 bases fit TRBD2. The junction had 0 bases not matched to a gene; V was cut back by 5 bases and J by 2 bases. The CDR3 covers 13 residues. Germline V CDR1 and CDR2: LNHDA, SQIVND (reference sequence). The CDR3 loop reads CASSRGAYNEQFF. Written as DNA, the CDR3 is TGTGCCAGTAGTCGGGGGGCCTACAATGAGCAGTTCTTC.

V usage is TRBV7-6 and J usage is TRBJ2-7, with 14 nucleotides matching TRBD2. The CDR3 is 19 residues long. From germline, CDR1 is SGHVS and CDR2 FNYEAQ. V shed 5 bases and J 2 bases; nucleotides not matched to a gene: 14. The CDR3 sequence: CASSRPPGLAGGDTYEQYF. The CDR3 DNA is TGTGCCAGCAGCCGCCCCCCTGGACTAGCGGGGGGAGATACCTACGAGCAGTACTTC. The full variable domain, completed using reference TRBV7-6 and TRBJ2-7, is GAGVSQSPRYKVTKRGQDVALRCDPISGHVSLYWYRQALGQGPEFLTYFNYEAQQDKSGLPNDRFSAERPEGSISTLTIQRTEQRDSAMYRCASSRPPGLAGGDTYEQYFGPGTRLTVT.

The chain links TRBV5-1 to TRBJ1-1; D not resolved. V was pared by 2 bases and J by 7 bases, with 12 bases between. The CDR3 sequence is 13 residues long. Germline values: CDR1 SGHRS, CDR2 YFSETQ. The CDR3 nucleotides are TGCGCCAGCAGCTTTAGTCAGGCTGGTGAAGCTTTCTTT. Amino acid sequence: CASSFSQAGEAFF.

The chain combines TRBV6-1 with TRBJ2-3, with a tentative D call TRBD1 (6 bases). CDR3 length: 15 residues. The ends were cut back, 2 bases at V and 2 bases at J, with 11 bases in the middle. The germline V gene encodes CDR1 MNHNS and CDR2 SASEGT. The CDR3 reads CASSEPPGVTDTQYF. CDR3 nucleotide sequence: TGTGCCAGCAGTGAACCCCCAGGGGTCACAGATACGCAGTATTTT.

The chain joins TRBV14 to TRBJ1-5; weak D call: TRBD1 (5 bases). V lost 2 bases and J lost 6, with 11 bases in between. This CDR3 has 14 amino acids. The germline CDR1 and CDR2 sequences are SGHDN and FVKESK. CDR3 DNA sequence: TGTGCCAGCAGCCAACAGGGCCGGTCTCAGCCCCAGCATTTT. This translates into CASSQQGRSQPQHF. Based on the CDR3 plus reference TRBV14 and TRBJ1-5, the full variable domain is EAGVTQFPSHSVIEKGQTVTLRCDPISGHDNLYWYRRVMGKEIKFLLHFVKESKQDESGMPNNRFLAERTGGTYSTLKVQPAELEDSGVYFCASSQQGRSQPQHFGDGTRLSIL.

This clone turned up a few times. The V and J genes are TRBV30 and TRBJ2-3, with D tentatively TRBD2 (6 bases). This CDR3 has 14 amino acids. V dropped 3 bases and J dropped 4 bases, with 14 bases sitting between them. Germline loops: CDR1 GTSNPN, CDR2 SVGIG (reference sequence). CDR3: CAWRRRGEADTQYF. The CDR3 DNA reads TGTGCCTGGAGGCGGCGGGGTGAGGCAGATACGCAGTATTTT.

The chain uses TRBV25-1 and TRBJ1-2; D may be TRBD1 (6 bases). V lost 6 bases and J lost 4, with 9 bases in between. The CDR3 sequence is 12 residues long. CDR1 MGHDK and CDR2 SYGVNS come from the germline V gene. The CDR3 DNA follows: TGTGCCAGCAGAGGGGGAACCTATGGCTACACCTTC. It is translated as CASRGGTYGYTF.

The chain joins TRBV7-2 to TRBJ1-5; 7 positions match TRBD1. CDR1 is SGHTA, CDR2 FQGNSA, per germline. The CDR3 has 13 residues. V shed 6 bases, J shed 8 bases, and the junction held 7 bases outside the gene matches. The CDR3 sequence: CASSRGGREPQHF. CDR3 in DNA: TGTGCCAGCAGTCGAGGGGGCCGAGAGCCCCAGCATTTT. Full variable domain (remainder filled in from reference TRBV7-2 and TRBJ1-5): GAGVSQSPSNKVTEKGKDVELRCDPISGHTALYWYRQSLGQGLEFLIYFQGNSAPDKSGLPSDRFSAERTGGSVSTLTIQRTQQEDSAVYLCASSRGGREPQHFGDGTRLSIL.

This clone was recorded only once. The V gene is TRBV5-4, the J gene TRBJ2-7, with TRBD2 as a possible D gene (5 bases). From germline, CDR1 is SGHNT and CDR2 YYREEE (reference sequence). V shed 3 bases and J shed 2 bases, with 15 bases lying between them. This CDR3 contains 15 residues. CDR3: CASSSMPGTTYEQYF. As DNA, the CDR3 is TGTGCCAGCAGCTCCATGCCGGGAACCACCTACGAGCAGTACTTC.